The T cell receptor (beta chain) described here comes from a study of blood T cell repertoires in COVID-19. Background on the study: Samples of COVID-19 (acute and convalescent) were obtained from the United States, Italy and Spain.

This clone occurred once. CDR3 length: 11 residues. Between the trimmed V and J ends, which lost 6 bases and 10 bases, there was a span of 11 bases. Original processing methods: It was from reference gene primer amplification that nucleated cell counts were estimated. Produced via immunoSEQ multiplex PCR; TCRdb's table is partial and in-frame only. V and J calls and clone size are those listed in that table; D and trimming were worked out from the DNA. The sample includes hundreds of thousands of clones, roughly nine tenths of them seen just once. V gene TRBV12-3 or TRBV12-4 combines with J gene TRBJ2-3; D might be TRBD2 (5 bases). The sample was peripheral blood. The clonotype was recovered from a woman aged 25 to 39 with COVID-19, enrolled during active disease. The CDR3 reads CASSAPGAQYF. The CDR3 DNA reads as TGTGCCAGCAGCGCGCCCGGGGCGCAGTATTTT.